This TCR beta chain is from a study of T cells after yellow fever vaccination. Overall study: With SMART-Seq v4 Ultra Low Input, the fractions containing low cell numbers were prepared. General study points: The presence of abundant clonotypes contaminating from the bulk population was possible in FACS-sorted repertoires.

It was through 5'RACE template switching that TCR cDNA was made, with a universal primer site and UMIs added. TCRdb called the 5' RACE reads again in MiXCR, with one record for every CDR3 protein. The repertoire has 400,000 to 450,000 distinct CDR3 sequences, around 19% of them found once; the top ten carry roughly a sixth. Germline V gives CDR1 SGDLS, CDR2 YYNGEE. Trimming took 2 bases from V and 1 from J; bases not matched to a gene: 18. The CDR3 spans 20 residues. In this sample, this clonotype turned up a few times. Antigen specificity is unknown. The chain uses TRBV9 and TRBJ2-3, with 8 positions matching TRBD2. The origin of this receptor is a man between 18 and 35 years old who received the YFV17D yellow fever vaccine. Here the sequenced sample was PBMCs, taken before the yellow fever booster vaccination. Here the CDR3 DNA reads TGTGCCAGCAGCGTTAGTATAGTAGCGGGGTTACCACCGCGCACAGATACGCAGTATTTT. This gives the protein CASSVSIVAGLPPRTDTQYF.